One and the same sample provided the 9 T cell receptor beta chains below, sequenced in a study of T cell responses to AZD1222 COVID-19 vaccine. Using immunoSEQ multiplex PCR, the repertoire was profiled, and TCRdb retains in-frame clones only, with some absent. Of 120,000 or so clones in the sample, about 89% were seen once. The sequenced sample was peripheral blood, obtained on day 0 of AZD1222 vaccination. The receptors come from an adult in good health.

The chain recombines TRBV18 with TRBJ1-4; 8 positions agree with TRBD1. Germline V gives CDR1 KGHSH, CDR2 LQKENI. The trim removed 6 bases at V and 3 bases at J, leaving 9 bases unmatched. The CDR3 is 16 amino acids. The CDR3 region has the DNA TGTGCCAGCTCTTATTCCGGGACAGGTTCTAATGAAAAACTGTTTTTT. It specifies CASSYSGTGSNEKLFF.

V usage is TRBV19 and J usage is TRBJ2-5; 8 bases align to TRBD1. This CDR3 region has 14 residues. Germline V gives CDR1 LNHDA, CDR2 SQIVND (reference sequence). J lost 2 bases, V lost 5 bases, and 4 bases had no gene match. CDR3 residues: CASSLTGGQETQYF. The CDR3 nucleotides read TGTGCCAGTAGTCTCACAGGGGGTCAAGAGACCCAGTACTTC.

This sequence joins TRBV30 and TRBJ1-6; 9 bases agree with TRBD1. With 7 bases clipped from V and 8 bases from J, the junction kept 6 bases outside the gene matches. CDR1 and CDR2 (germline): GTSNPN, SVGIG (reference sequence). This CDR3 is 13 amino acids long. In nucleotides, the CDR3 is TGTGCCTACCTACGACAGGGGGATTCACCCCTCCACTTT. Residues: CAYLRQGDSPLHF.

V gene TRBV27 combines with J gene TRBJ2-2, with 14 bases matching TRBD2. Germline assignment: CDR1 MNHEY and CDR2 SMNVEV (reference sequence). V lost 5 bases, J lost 4 bases, and 9 bases stayed unmatched. The CDR3 spans 18 residues. This chain's CDR3 is CASSARLAGGPGTGELFF. The CDR3 DNA reads as TGTGCCAGCAGTGCCCGACTAGCGGGAGGGCCAGGCACCGGGGAGCTGTTTTTT.

Written as DNA, the CDR3 is TGTGCCAGCAGCTCCACCCCGGGGGTGGGCACCATATATTTT. It codes for CASSSTPGVGTIYF. The V and J genes are TRBV7-2 and TRBJ1-3, with D perhaps TRBD1 (5 bases). The CDR3 spans 14 residues. Germline loops: CDR1 SGHTA, CDR2 FQGNSA. The V and J ends lost 4 bases and 9 bases respectively, with 16 bases between them.

The V call is TRBV2, the J call TRBJ2-1, with D uncertain. The CDR3 length is 12 residues. Germline CDR1 reads SNHLY; CDR2 reads FYNNEI. The ends were cut back, 0 bases at V and 7 bases at J, with 4 bases in the middle. Here the CDR3 reads CASSEAVNEQFF. In DNA, the CDR3 is TGTGCCAGCAGTGAAGCGGTAAATGAGCAGTTCTTC.

The V gene is TRBV27, the J gene TRBJ2-1; D tentatively fits TRBD1 or TRBD2 (5 bases each). The ends were cut back, 6 bases at V and 6 bases at J, with 18 bases in the middle. Germline V lookup: CDR1 MNHEY, CDR2 SMNVEV (reference sequence). The CDR3 has 15 residues. CDR3 loop: CASSLWDPVGNEQFF. The CDR3 nucleotides read TGTGCCAGCAGCCTTTGGGACCCCGTGGGCAATGAGCAGTTCTTC.

J is TRBJ1-6 and V is TRBV2; no firm D call. Germline V gene lookup returns CDR1 SNHLY and CDR2 FYNNEI. Trimming took off 2 bases at V and 5 bases at J, with 10 bases between the two ends. The CDR3 is made up of 15 amino acids. The DNA of the CDR3 is TGTGCCAGCAGTGAAAATGCAGGAAATAATTCACCCCTCCACTTT. Translation gives CASSENAGNNSPLHF.

The J gene is TRBJ1-5, the V gene TRBV9; perhaps TRBD1 as D (6 bases). V dropped 0 bases and J dropped 6 bases, with 16 bases sitting between them. The CDR3 loop spans 16 amino acids. Germline CDR1 and CDR2: SGDLS and YYNGEE. CDR3 coding DNA: TGTGCCAGCAGCGTAGCCCCAAGGGGGTCCGGTCAGCCCCAGCATTTT. Protein product: CASSVAPRGSGQPQHF.